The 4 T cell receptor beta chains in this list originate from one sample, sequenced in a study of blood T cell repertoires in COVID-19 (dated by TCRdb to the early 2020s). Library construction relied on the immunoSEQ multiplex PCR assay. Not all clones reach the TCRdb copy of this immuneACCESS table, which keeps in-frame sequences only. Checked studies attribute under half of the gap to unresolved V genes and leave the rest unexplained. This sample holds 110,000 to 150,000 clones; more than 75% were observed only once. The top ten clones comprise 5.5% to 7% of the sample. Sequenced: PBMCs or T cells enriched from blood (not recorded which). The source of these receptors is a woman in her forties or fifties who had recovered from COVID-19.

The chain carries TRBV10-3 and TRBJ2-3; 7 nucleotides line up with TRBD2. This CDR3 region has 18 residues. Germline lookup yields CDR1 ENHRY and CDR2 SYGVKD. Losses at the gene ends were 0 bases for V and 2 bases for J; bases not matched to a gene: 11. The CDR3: CAISESVNGGGVTDTQYF. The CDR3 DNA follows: TGTGCCATCAGTGAGTCTGTGAATGGGGGAGGGGTCACAGATACGCAGTATTTT.

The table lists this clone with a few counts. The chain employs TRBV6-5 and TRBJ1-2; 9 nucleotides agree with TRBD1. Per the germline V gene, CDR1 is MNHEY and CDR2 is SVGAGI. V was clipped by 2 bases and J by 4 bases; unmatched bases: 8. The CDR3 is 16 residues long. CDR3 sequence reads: CASSYGYGQGSYGYTF. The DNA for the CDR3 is TGTGCCAGCAGTTACGGGTACGGACAGGGGAGCTATGGCTACACCTTC.

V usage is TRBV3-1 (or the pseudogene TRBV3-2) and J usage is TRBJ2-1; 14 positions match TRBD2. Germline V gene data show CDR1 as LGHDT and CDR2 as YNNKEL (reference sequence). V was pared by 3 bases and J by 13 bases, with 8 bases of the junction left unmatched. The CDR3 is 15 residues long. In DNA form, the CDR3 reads TGTGCCAGCAGCCAGGGACTAGCGGGGGCCGGGGCACAGTTCTTC. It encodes CASSQGLAGAGAQFF.

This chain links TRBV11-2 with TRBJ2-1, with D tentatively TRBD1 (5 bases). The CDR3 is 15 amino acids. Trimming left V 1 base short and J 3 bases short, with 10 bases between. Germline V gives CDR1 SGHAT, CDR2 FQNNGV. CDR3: CASSLGVTDYNEQFF. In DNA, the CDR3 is TGTGCCAGCAGCTTAGGAGTGACAGACTACAATGAGCAGTTCTTC.